One sample yielded the 4 T cell receptor beta chains listed below, sequenced in a study of OX40 agonist ivuxolimab in advanced cancers. Generated by immunoSEQ multiplex PCR, the TCRdb table keeps only in-frame clones and is missing some. The data show tens of thousands of clones, around 87% seen once. The source material was CD4+ or CD8+ T cells sorted from blood, sampled in a trial of the OX40 agonist ivuxolimab. The receptors derive from an adult with an advanced solid tumor such as melanoma, head and neck, liver or kidney cancer.

This clone was counted a few times. The rearrangement links TRBV5-8 to TRBJ2-7; 7 nucleotides match TRBD1. The junction had 10 bases not matched to a gene; V was cut back by 4 bases and J by 0 bases. The CDR3 consists of 16 residues. Germline CDR1 and CDR2: SGHTS and YDEGEE. The CDR3 spells CASSIRTGPSSYEQYF. DNA for the CDR3: TGTGCCAGCAGCATACGGACAGGACCTAGCTCCTACGAGCAGTACTTC. Together with reference TRBV5-8 and TRBJ2-7, the CDR3 gives the full variable domain: EAGVTQSPTHLIKTRGQQATLRCSPISGHTSVYWYQQALGLGLQFLLWYDEGEERNRGNFPPRFSGRQFPNYSSELNVNALELEDSALYLCASSIRTGPSSYEQYFGPGTRLTVT.

Only a few counts were recorded for this clone. The J gene is TRBJ2-5, the V gene TRBV4-1; 7 bases align to TRBD1. Germline loops: CDR1 MGHRA, CDR2 YSYEKL. This CDR3 is 16 amino acids long. Trimming cost V 6 bases and J 5 bases; bases outside gene matches: 15. The CDR3 DNA is TGCGCCAGCAGTTACAGACAGGGAGAGGTTGGGGAGACCCAGTACTTC. Translated: CASSYRQGEVGETQYF.

In this sample, this clone turned up once. This chain connects TRBV5-8 to TRBJ2-5, with 14 bases matching TRBD2. The trim removed 4 bases at V and 2 bases at J, leaving 4 bases unmatched. This CDR3 has 16 residues. Germline CDR1 is SGHTS and CDR2 is YDEGEE. The CDR3 spells CASSKGLAGAQETQYF. The DNA for the CDR3 is TGTGCCAGCAGCAAGGGACTAGCGGGGGCTCAAGAGACCCAGTACTTC.

This clone was seen only once. This chain uses TRBV6-1 with TRBJ1-5, with D unresolved. The CDR3 has 14 amino acids. Germline V gene sequence: CDR1 MNHNS, CDR2 SASEGT. Trimming stripped 4 bases from V and 1 base from J, with 8 bases between. This CDR3 reads CASSVLGSNQPQHF. CDR3 sequence (DNA): TGTGCCAGCAGTGTTCTGGGGAGCAATCAGCCCCAGCATTTT.